These T cell receptor beta chains were read from a single sample in a study of Ad26.COV2.S vaccination and SARS-CoV-2 variants. This table comes from immunoSEQ multiplex PCR, and its TCRdb copy is limited to in-frame clones, with some not included. The table shows roughly 390,000 clones, with 80% to 90% occurring only once. The input for sequencing was peripheral blood, taken in a trial of Ad26.COV2.S vaccine versus placebo. The receptors stem from a person between 18 and 60 years old who received the Ad26.COV2.S COVID-19 vaccine or a placebo. Each CDR3 is given with its conserved first and last residue. Some rows mark clone size as missing; the rest say once, few, many or name a class of expanded clone.

V gene,clone size,J gene,CDR3 protein
TRBV20-1,few,TRBJ2-2,CSAPFAGELFF
TRBV10-2,NA,TRBJ2-7,CASRPLLTGQSSYEQYF
TRBV18,NA,TRBJ2-1,CASSRPGNEQFF
TRBV4-1,NA,TRBJ1-1,CASSQGRQGARNKAEAFF
TRBV3-1/TRBV3-2,NA,TRBJ2-2,CASSQGEGTGELFF
TRBV10-1,NA,TRBJ2-1,CASPGGALSLEQFF
TRBV20-1,NA,TRBJ2-7,CSARLDSVQYF
TRBV7-9,NA,TRBJ1-2,CASSQFRDGYTF
TRBV7-8,NA,TRBJ1-4,CASSKYRAGRGNEKLFF
TRBV6-4,NA,TRBJ1-2,CASSDDRVFGYTF
TRBV28,NA,TRBJ2-1,CASSPTDRGSSYNEQFF
TRBV7-9,NA,TRBJ2-1,CASSHRDTDEQFF
TRBV30,NA,TRBJ1-2,CAWDRAVNYGYTF
TRBV6-5,NA,TRBJ2-7,CATINRTPYEQYF
TRBV6-5,NA,TRBJ2-7,CASNRLRGSGYEQYF
TRBV29-1,NA,TRBJ1-2,CSVYPGQTNYGYTF
TRBV4-1,NA,TRBJ2-2,CASSQDHPRGENTGELFF
TRBV28,NA,TRBJ1-4,CASSQARKLFF
TRBV28,NA,TRBJ2-7,CASSFRTGYEQYF